This T cell receptor beta chain was captured in a study of shared clonotypes between healthy human individuals. Sequenced by immunoSEQ multiplex PCR; TCRdb stores in-frame clones only, minus some. The sample carries 1,500,000 or so clones, over 95% recorded once. The V gene's germline CDR1 is WNHNN and CDR2 SYGVQD (reference sequence). CDR3 size: 13 residues. With 2 bases removed from V and 7 bases from J, the gap between germline ends came to 10 bases. It was into CD45RA+ naive and CD45RA-negative memory subsets that the CD4+ cells were split. This clone was seen once. The sample taken for sequencing was naive CD4+ T cells sorted from blood. Subset indicated: CD45RA+ positively selected. This clonotype originated in a young man in good health. This rearrangement joins TRBV10-1 to TRBJ2-3, with a possible D match to TRBD1 (5 bases). Here the CDR3 reads CASSETTANTQYF. CDR3 nucleotide sequence: TGCGCCAGCAGTGAGACGACAGCAAATACGCAGTATTTT.